A selection of T cell receptor beta chains follows, all from one sample in a study of T cells in Graves' hyperthyroidism and ophthalmopathy. TCRdb independently ran MiXCR on the multiplex PCR reads; one entry per CDR3 protein. The data show approximately 600,000 distinct CDR3 sequences, 13% to 15% seen once. The sequenced sample consisted of blood. Receptor source: a woman aged 18-29 years with Graves' ophthalmopathy. The CDR3 runs from the conserved cysteine through the conserved F or W. A D gene is named only where the DNA matches it firmly. Clone size, where shown, is once, few, many, or a class for clones that have expanded.

TGTGCCACCAGCAGAGATGGACCCTATAGCAATCAGCCCCAGCATTTT,CATSRDGPYSNQPQHF,TRBV15,.,.,TRBJ1-5
TGTGCCAGTGGCAGGACAGGACCCAGGAACACTGAAGCTTTCTTT,CASGRTGPRNTEAFF,TRBV19,.,TRBD1,TRBJ1-1
TGTGCCAGCAGTCTTGAGGGGAATGGCTACACCTTC,CASSLEGNGYTF,TRBV6-1,few,.,TRBJ1-2
TGTGCCAGCAGTTTTGGGGAAACAACCCCGAACACTGAAGCTTTCTTT,CASSFGETTPNTEAFF,TRBV28,many,.,TRBJ1-1
TGCGCCAGCAGCTTGGGTTGGCAGGGAAGGAAATACACCGGGGAGCTGTTTTTT,CASSLGWQGRKYTGELFF,TRBV5-1,.,.,TRBJ2-2
TGTGCCAGCAGCCCCTCCCTCGGACGGCCGGGACTTTCCTACAATGAGCAGTTCTTC,CASSPSLGRPGLSYNEQFF,TRBV7-9,many,.,TRBJ2-1
TGCAGTGCTACCGGGACCCAACATACCTACGAGCAGTACTTC,CSATGTQHTYEQYF,TRBV20-1,many,.,TRBJ2-7
TGTGCCAGCAGTTACCGACTCTCGGGTAAAGAGACCCAGTACTTC,CASSYRLSGKETQYF,TRBV6-2/TRBV6-3,.,.,TRBJ2-5
TGTGCCAGCAGTTTTGCGGGAACAGGGGGGGATGAGCAGTTCTTC,CASSFAGTGGDEQFF,TRBV28,many,.,TRBJ2-1
TGTGCCAGCAGTTTACTCCAGGGCGGAGCGGGAGGGGGAAATGAGCAGTTCTTC,CASSLLQGGAGGGNEQFF,TRBV27,many,TRBD2,TRBJ2-1
TGCGCCAGCAGCCAGACTAGCAGGGTTGGTGAGCAGTTCTTC,CASSQTSRVGEQFF,TRBV4-3,.,TRBD2,TRBJ2-1
TGTGCCAGCAGTTACACCGGACAGGCCCCTACCTACGAGCAGTACTTC,CASSYTGQAPTYEQYF,TRBV6-5,few,TRBD1,TRBJ2-7
TGTGCCAGTAGTATAGGCGGGACACACACCGGGGAGCTGTTTTTT,CASSIGGTHTGELFF,TRBV19,.,.,TRBJ2-2
TGTGCCAGCAGCTTAGATAGGGCGCGCAGGGTGACGTTCTTC,CASSLDRARRVTFF,TRBV7-2,many,.,TRBJ2-1
TGTGCCAGTAGGAACCGGCCTTTGGATAATTCACCCCTCCACTTT,CASRNRPLDNSPLHF,TRBV19,few,.,TRBJ1-6
TGTGCCAGCAGTTACCTACCCAGACTAGCGGGAGGCGGGTACAATGAGCAGTTCTTC,CASSYLPRLAGGGYNEQFF,TRBV6-2/TRBV6-3,many,TRBD2,TRBJ2-1
TGTGCCAGCAGTTTAGGTGGGACCGGGGAGCTGTTTTTT,CASSLGGTGELFF,TRBV12-3/TRBV12-4,many,.,TRBJ2-2
TGTGCCTGGAGCGCAGGGACAGGGGGCCCCTATGGCTACACCTTC,CAWSAGTGGPYGYTF,TRBV30,.,TRBD1,TRBJ1-2
TGTGCCAGCCGACCTAGTGGGGGGCAAGAGACCCAGTACTTC,CASRPSGGQETQYF,TRBV6-1,few,.,TRBJ2-5
TGTGCCAGTACCTCAACGGGCAGACAGGGGGCCAACGAGCAGTACTTC,CASTSTGRQGANEQYF,TRBV19,many,TRBD1,TRBJ2-7
TGTGCCAGCAGCCCACAGGGGTGGGGAGAGACCCAGTACTTC,CASSPQGWGETQYF,TRBV12-3/TRBV12-4,.,TRBD1,TRBJ2-5
TGTGCCAGCAGCCAAACAGGGGAGGCTTTCTTT,CASSQTGEAFF,TRBV7-9,many,TRBD1,TRBJ1-1
TGTGCCATCCTCAGAGGACAGGCCTTCAGCAATCAGCCCCAGCATTTT,CAILRGQAFSNQPQHF,TRBV12-3/TRBV12-4,many,TRBD1,TRBJ1-5
TGTGCCAGCAGTGAGGAGGGAGTCAGGTTCTCTGGAAACACCATATATTTT,CASSEEGVRFSGNTIYF,TRBV2,many,.,TRBJ1-3